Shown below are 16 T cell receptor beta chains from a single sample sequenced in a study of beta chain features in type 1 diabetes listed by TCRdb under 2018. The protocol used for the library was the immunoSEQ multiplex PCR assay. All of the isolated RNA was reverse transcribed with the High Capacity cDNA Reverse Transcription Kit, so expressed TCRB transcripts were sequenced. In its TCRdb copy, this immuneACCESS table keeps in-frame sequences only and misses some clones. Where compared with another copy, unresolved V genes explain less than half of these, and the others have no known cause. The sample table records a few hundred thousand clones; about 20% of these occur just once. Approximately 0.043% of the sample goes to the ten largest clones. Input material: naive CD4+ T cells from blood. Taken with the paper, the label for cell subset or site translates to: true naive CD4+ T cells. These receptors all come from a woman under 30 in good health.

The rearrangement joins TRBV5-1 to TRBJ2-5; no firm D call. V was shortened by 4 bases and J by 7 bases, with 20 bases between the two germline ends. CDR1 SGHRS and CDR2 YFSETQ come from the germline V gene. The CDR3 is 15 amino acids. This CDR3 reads CASSLRPGLEGTQYF. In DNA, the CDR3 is TGCGCCAGCAGCCTCCGTCCCGGGTTAGAAGGGACCCAGTACTTC.

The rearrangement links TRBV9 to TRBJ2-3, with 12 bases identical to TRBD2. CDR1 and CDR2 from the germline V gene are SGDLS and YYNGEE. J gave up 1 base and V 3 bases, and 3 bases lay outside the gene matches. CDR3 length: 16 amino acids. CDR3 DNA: TGTGCCAGCAGCGCCTGGACTAGCGGGGGCACAGATACGCAGTATTTT. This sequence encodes CASSAWTSGGTDTQYF.

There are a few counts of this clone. The CDR3 DNA sequence: TGTGCCAGCTCACCATCAGGTCATAGCAATCAGCCCCAGCATTTT. Protein sequence: CASSPSGHSNQPQHF. The chain carries TRBV18 and TRBJ1-5; D not resolved. The CDR3 spans 15 residues. V dropped 2 bases and J dropped 0 bases, with 8 bases sitting between them. The V gene's germline CDR1 is KGHSH and CDR2 LQKENI. Full variable domain (missing parts from reference TRBV18 and TRBJ1-5): NAGVMQNPRHLVRRRGQEARLRCSPMKGHSHVYWYRQLPEEGLKFMVYLQKENIIDESGMPKERFSAEFPKEGPSILRIQQVVRGDSAAYFCASSPSGHSNQPQHFGDGTRLSIL.

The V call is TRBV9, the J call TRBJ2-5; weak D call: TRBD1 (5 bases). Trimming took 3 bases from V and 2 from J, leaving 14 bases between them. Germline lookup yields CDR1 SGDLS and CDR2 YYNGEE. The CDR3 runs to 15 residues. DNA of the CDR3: TGTGCCAGCAGCGCCCAGGGTGGTCGGCAAGAGACCCAGTACTTC. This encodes CASSAQGGRQETQYF.

CDR3 DNA sequence: TGTGCCAGCAGCCCCGGCGAGGGATCCGGCTCCTACAATGAGCAGTTCTTC. Encoded protein: CASSPGEGSGSYNEQFF. The gene calls are TRBV4-2 and TRBJ2-1, with a possible D match to TRBD2 (5 bases). The V gene lost 4 bases and the J gene lost 0 bases, with 16 bases spanning the gap. Germline V gene data show CDR1 as LGHNA and CDR2 as YNFKEQ. CDR3 length: 17 amino acids.

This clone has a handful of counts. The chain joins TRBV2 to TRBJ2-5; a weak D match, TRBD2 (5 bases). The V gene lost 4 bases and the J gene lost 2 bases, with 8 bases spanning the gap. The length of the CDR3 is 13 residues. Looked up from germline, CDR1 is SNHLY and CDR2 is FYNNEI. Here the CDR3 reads CASSGRKQETQYF. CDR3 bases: TGTGCCAGCAGTGGGAGGAAACAAGAGACCCAGTACTTC.

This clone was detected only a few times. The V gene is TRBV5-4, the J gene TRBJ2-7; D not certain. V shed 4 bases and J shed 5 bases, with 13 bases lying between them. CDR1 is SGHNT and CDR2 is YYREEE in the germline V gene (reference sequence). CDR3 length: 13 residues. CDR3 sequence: CASSPEIADEQYF. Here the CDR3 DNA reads TGTGCCAGCAGCCCAGAGATCGCGGACGAGCAGTACTTC.

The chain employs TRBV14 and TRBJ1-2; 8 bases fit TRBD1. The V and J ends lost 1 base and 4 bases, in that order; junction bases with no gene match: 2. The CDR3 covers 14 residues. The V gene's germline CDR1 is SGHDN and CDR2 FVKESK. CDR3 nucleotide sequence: TGTGCCAGCAGCCAAGGGACAGGGACCTATGGCTACACCTTC. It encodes CASSQGTGTYGYTF.

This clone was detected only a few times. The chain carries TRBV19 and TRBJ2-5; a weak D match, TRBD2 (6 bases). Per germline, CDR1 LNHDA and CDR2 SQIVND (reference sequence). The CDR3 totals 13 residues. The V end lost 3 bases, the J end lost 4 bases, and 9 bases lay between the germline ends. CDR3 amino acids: CASSMREAETQYF. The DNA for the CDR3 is TGTGCCAGTAGTATGAGGGAGGCAGAGACCCAGTACTTC. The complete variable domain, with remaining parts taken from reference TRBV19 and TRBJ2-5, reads DGGITQSPKYLFRKEGQNVTLSCEQNLNHDAMYWYRQDPGQGLRLIYYSQIVNDFQKGDIAEGYSVSREKKESFPLTVTSAQKNPTAFYLCASSMREAETQYFGPGTRLLVL.

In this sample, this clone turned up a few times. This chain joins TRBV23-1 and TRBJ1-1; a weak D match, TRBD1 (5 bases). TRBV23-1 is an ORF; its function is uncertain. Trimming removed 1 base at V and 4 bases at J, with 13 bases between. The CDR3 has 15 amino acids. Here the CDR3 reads CASSQFRVLGTEAFF. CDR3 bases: TGCGCCAGCAGTCAATTCAGGGTCTTGGGCACTGAAGCTTTCTTT.

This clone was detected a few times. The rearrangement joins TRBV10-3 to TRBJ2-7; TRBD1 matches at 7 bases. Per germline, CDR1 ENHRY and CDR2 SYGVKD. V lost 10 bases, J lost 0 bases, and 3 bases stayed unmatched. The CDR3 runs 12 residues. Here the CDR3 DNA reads TGTGCCACCACAGGGGACTCCTACGAGCAGTACTTC. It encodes CATTGDSYEQYF.

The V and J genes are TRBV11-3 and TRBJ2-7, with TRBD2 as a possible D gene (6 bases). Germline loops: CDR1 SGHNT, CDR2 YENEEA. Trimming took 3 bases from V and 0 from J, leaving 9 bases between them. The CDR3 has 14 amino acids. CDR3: CASSLEGFSYEQYF. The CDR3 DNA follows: TGTGCCAGCAGCTTGGAGGGATTCTCCTACGAGCAGTACTTC.

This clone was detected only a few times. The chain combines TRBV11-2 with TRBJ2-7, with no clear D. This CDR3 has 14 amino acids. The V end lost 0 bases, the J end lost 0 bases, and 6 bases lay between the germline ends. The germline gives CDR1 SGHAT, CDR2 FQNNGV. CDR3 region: CASSLDLGSYEQYF. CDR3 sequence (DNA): TGTGCCAGCAGCTTAGATCTAGGCTCCTACGAGCAGTACTTC.

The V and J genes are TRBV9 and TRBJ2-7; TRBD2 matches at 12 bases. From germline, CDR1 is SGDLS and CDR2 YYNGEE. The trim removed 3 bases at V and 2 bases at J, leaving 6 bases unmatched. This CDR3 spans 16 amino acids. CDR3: CASSDRTSGTPYEQYF. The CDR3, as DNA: TGTGCCAGCAGCGATAGGACTAGCGGGACCCCCTACGAGCAGTACTTC.

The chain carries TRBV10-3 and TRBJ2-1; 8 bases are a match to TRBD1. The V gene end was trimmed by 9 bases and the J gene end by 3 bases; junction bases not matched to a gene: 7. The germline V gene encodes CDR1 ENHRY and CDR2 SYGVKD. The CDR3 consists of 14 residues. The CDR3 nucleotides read TGTGCCATGGCGGACAGGGTAGACTACAATGAGCAGTTCTTC. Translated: CAMADRVDYNEQFF.

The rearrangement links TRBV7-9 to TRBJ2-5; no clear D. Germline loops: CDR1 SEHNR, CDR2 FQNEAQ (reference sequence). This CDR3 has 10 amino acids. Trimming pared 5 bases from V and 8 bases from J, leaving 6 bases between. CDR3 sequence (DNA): TGTGCCAGCAGCCCAAATACCCAGTACTTC. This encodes CASSPNTQYF.